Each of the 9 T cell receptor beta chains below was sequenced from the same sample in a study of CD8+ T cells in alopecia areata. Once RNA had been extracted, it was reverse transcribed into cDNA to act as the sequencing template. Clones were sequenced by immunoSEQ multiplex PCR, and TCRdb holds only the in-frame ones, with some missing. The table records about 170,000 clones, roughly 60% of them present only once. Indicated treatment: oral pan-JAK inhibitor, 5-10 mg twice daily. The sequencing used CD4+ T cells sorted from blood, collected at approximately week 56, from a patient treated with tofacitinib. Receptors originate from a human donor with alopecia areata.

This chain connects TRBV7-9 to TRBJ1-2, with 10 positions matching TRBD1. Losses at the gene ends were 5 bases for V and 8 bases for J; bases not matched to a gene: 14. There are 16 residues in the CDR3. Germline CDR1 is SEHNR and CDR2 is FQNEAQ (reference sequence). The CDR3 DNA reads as TGTGCCAGCAGCCCAGACTCCGGGACAGGGGTTAGCGGCTACACCTTC. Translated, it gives CASSPDSGTGVSGYTF.

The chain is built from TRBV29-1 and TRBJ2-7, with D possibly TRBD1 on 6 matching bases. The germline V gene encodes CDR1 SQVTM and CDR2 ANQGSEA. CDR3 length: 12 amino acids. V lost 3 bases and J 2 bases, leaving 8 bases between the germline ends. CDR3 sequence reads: CSVETGPYEQYF. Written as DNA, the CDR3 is TGCAGCGTTGAGACAGGCCCCTACGAGCAGTACTTC.

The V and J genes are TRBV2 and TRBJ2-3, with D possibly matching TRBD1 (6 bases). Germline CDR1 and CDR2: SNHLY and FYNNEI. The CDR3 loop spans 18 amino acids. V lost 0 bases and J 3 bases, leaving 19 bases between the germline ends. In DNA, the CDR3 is TGTGCCAGCAGTGAAGCCCCCCGCGTTAACAGGGAGACAGATACGCAGTATTTT. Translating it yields CASSEAPRVNRETDTQYF.

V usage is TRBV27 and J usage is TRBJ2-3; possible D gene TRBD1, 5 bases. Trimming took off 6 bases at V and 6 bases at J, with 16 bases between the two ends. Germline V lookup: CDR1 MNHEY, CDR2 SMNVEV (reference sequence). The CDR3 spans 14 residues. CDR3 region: CASRIRGFGDTQYF. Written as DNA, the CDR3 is TGTGCCAGCAGGATAAGGGGTTTCGGGGATACGCAGTATTTT.

The CDR3 bases are TGTGCCAGCAGCTCAGGACAGGGCCACTACGAGCAGTACTTC. Amino acid sequence: CASSSGQGHYEQYF. The chain joins TRBV7-9 to TRBJ2-7; 8 nucleotides match TRBD1. Germline CDR1 SEHNR, CDR2 FQNEAQ (reference sequence). Trimming at V came to 4 bases and at J to 3 bases, leaving 5 bases not matched to a gene. The CDR3 length is 14 residues. Full variable domain (outside the CDR3, taken from reference TRBV7-9 and TRBJ2-7): DTGVSQNPRHKITKRGQNVTFRCDPISEHNRLYWYRQTLGQGPEFLTYFQNEAQLEKSRLLSDRFSAERPKGSFSTLEIQRTEQGDSAMYLCASSSGQGHYEQYFGPGTRLTVT.

As DNA, the CDR3 is TGTGCCAGTAAGTTGGTAGGGTTGGGCAATCAGCCCCAGCATTTT. Translated, it gives CASKLVGLGNQPQHF. The chain recombines TRBV19 with TRBJ1-5, with D hard to call. V was trimmed by 7 bases and J by 2 bases, leaving 15 bases between them. The CDR3 is 15 amino acids. CDR1 LNHDA and CDR2 SQIVND come from the germline V gene (reference sequence).

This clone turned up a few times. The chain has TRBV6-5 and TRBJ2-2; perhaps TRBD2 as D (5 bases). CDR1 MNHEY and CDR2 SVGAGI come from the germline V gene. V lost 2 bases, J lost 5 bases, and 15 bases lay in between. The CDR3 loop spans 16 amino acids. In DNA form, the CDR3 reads TGTGCCAGCAGTTACCCCAAGTACAGAGGGACCGGGGAGCTGTTTTTT. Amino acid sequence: CASSYPKYRGTGELFF.

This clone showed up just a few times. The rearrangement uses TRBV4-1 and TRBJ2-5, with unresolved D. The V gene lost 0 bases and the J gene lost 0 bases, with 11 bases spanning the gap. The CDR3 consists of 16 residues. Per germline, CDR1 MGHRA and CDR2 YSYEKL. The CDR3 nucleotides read TGCGCCAGCAGCCAAGAGGCCAGGACGTACCAAGAGACCCAGTACTTC. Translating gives CASSQEARTYQETQYF.

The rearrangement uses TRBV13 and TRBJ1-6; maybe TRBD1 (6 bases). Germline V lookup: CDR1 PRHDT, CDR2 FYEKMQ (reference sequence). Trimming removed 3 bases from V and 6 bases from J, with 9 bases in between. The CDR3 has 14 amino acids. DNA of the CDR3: TGTGCCAGCAGCTTGGACAGATCTAATTCACCCCTCCACTTT. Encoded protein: CASSLDRSNSPLHF.